The text below deals with one T cell receptor beta chain. This sample stems from a study of cytomegalovirus exposure and HLA in healthy donors. Sequencing was performed with immunoSEQ multiplex PCR; in TCRdb, only in-frame clones are kept and a portion is missing. This sample has fewer than 200,000 clones, with 86% found just once. Trimming left V 3 bases short and J 0 bases short, with 13 bases between. CDR3 length equals 16 residues. Germline V gives CDR1 MNHNS, CDR2 SASEGT. The genes are TRBV6-1 and TRBJ2-3; D ambiguous. The receptor was isolated from a man younger than 40 in good health and CMV-seropositive. The specimen was PBMCs. CDR3 sequence: CASSDSPTRSTDTQYF. The CDR3 DNA is TGTGCCAGCAGTGATTCACCCACGCGGAGCACAGATACGCAGTATTTT.